This passage covers 28 T cell receptor beta chains from one sample sequenced in a study of blood T cells in healthy people across ages (dated by TCRdb to the mid-2010s). Library preparation was by 5' RACE. TCRdb shows the sequencer as Illumina HiSeq 2500. A second PCR of about 6 to 11 cycles was performed with a sample-barcoded 5' primer and a J-beta primer mix. TCRdb reprocessing: public reads trimmed at Q25 with fastp, clones called with MiXCR, in-frame beta chains kept. Entries are consolidated by CDR3 protein sequence, retaining the most common genes and DNA. In this sample the table shows 790,000 or so distinct CDR3 sequences, about half of which occur a single time. About a sixth of the sample is taken by the ten largest. The specimen sequenced was blood. All receptors derive from a man aged 80 or over in good health.

This chain uses TRBV10-3 with TRBJ1-5; maybe TRBD1 (6 bases). V was shortened by 10 bases and J by 5 bases, with 12 bases between the two germline ends. The CDR3 is 12 residues long. From germline, CDR1 is ENHRY and CDR2 SYGVKD. CDR3 loop: CATQGSDQPQHF. The CDR3 region has the DNA TGTGCCACCCAGGGGTCCGATCAGCCCCAGCATTTT.

This clonotype has just a few counts. V is TRBV5-1 and J is TRBJ1-1, with D perhaps matching TRBD1 (5 bases). V was clipped by 4 bases and J by 1 base, with 11 bases between them. This CDR3 spans 14 amino acids. CDR1 SGHRS and CDR2 YFSETQ come from the germline V gene. The CDR3 bases are TGCGCCAGCAGCCGGGCAGGACAGAACACTGAAGCTTTCTTT. It codes for CASSRAGQNTEAFF. The full variable domain, in which reference TRBV5-1 and TRBJ1-1 provide the parts outside the CDR3, is KAGVTQTPRYLIKTRGQQVTLSCSPISGHRSVSWYQQTPGQGLQFLFEYFSETQRNKGNFPGRFSGRQFSNSRSEMNVSTLELGDSALYLCASSRAGQNTEAFFGQGTRLTVV.

This clonotype was counted only a few times. The rearrangement joins TRBV25-1 to TRBJ2-7; D perhaps matches TRBD2 (6 bases). The CDR3 is made up of 15 amino acids. Germline lookup yields CDR1 MGHDK and CDR2 SYGVNS. V shed 4 bases and J shed 1 base, with 14 bases lying between them. CDR3 sequence reads: CASSVSSAASYEQYF. CDR3 coding DNA: TGTGCCAGCAGTGTATCTAGCGCTGCATCCTACGAGCAGTACTTC.

CDR3 DNA: TGTGCCAGCAGTCAGGGGGCGGCTGAAGCTTTCTTT. It yields the protein CASSQGAAEAFF. This chain uses TRBV25-1 with TRBJ1-1; TRBD1 aligns across 8 bases. V dropped 5 bases and J dropped 6; count of bases not matched to a gene: 2. Germline CDR1 MGHDK, CDR2 SYGVNS. This CDR3 region has 12 residues. Full variable domain (missing parts from reference TRBV25-1 and TRBJ1-1): EADIYQTPRYLVIGTGKKITLECSQTMGHDKMYWYQQDPGMELHLIHYSYGVNSTEKGDLSSESTVSRIRTEHFPLTLESARPSHTSQYLCASSQGAAEAFFGQGTRLTVV.

The V and J genes are TRBV4-1 and TRBJ2-5; 10 nucleotides line up with TRBD2. This CDR3 contains 17 residues. J gave up 5 bases and V 2 bases, and 11 bases lay outside the gene matches. Germline assignment: CDR1 MGHRA and CDR2 YSYEKL. Written as DNA, the CDR3 is TGCGCCAGCAGCCAACCTCGTGCAGCGGGGGGGCGTGAGACCCAGTACTTC. Protein product: CASSQPRAAGGRETQYF.

This clonotype was observed at least ten times. This rearrangement joins TRBV7-2 to TRBJ2-3; 13 bases are shared with TRBD2. This CDR3 has 16 residues. The trim removed 4 bases at V and 6 bases at J, leaving 7 bases unmatched. Germline CDR1 reads SGHTA; CDR2 reads FQGNSA. The CDR3 DNA reads as TGTGCCAGCAGCTCAAGGACTAGCGGGAGTATGGATACGCAGTATTTT. Its protein is CASSSRTSGSMDTQYF.

The gene calls are TRBV18 and TRBJ1-4; D not certain. Germline V gene lookup returns CDR1 KGHSH and CDR2 LQKENI. This CDR3 contains 13 residues. The V and J ends lost 2 bases and 7 bases respectively, with 8 bases between them. The CDR3 protein is CASSPNSVEKLFF. As DNA, the CDR3 is TGTGCCAGCTCACCAAACTCCGTTGAAAAACTGTTTTTT.

In this sample, this clonotype turned up a few times. The chain employs TRBV29-1 and TRBJ2-1; the D gene is possibly TRBD2 (8 bases). The V end was cut by 7 bases, the J end by 10 bases, with 17 bases between. The V gene's germline CDR1 is SQVTM and CDR2 ANQGSEA. The CDR3 extends over 12 amino acids. This chain's CDR3 is CSARQGLVEQFF. The CDR3 nucleotides are TGCAGCGCCCGACAGGGACTAGTGGAGCAGTTCTTC.

This clonotype showed up just a few times. V and J are TRBV12-1 and TRBJ2-3; TRBD2 is the table's D call and was not checked against the DNA. TRBV12-1 is recorded as a pseudogene. This CDR3 has 21 amino acids. The CDR3 bases are TGTGCCAGCAGCTTCAAACCGACAGGGAAGACTAGCGGGATTGGCACAGATACGCAGTATTTT. Its translation is CASSFKPTGKTSGIGTDTQYF.

This clonotype was seen a few times. This chain uses TRBV6-6 with TRBJ2-3; TRBD2 matches 9 bases. The CDR3 spans 16 residues. Germline V CDR1 and CDR2: MNHNY, SVGAGI (reference sequence). V lost 5 bases and J lost 1; bases outside the gene matches: 7. The CDR3 DNA reads TGTGCCAGCAGTCAAACTAGCGGGCAAGGCACAGATACGCAGTATTTT. This gives the protein CASSQTSGQGTDTQYF.

This sequence joins TRBV20-1 and TRBJ2-1; D is perhaps TRBD2 (5 bases). The V gene lost 0 bases and the J gene lost 9 bases, with 12 bases spanning the gap. Germline assignment: CDR1 DFQATT and CDR2 SNEGSKA (reference sequence). The CDR3 length is 13 residues. CDR3 bases: TGCAGTGCTAGAGAGCGGGCTACGGGTGAGCAGTTCTTC. Amino acids: CSARERATGEQFF.

This clonotype was recorded at least ten times. The CDR3 nucleotides are TGTGCCAGCAGCACCGACCCCAATGAGCAGTTCTTC. Translation gives CASSTDPNEQFF. This chain uses TRBV5-6 with TRBJ2-1; D call uncertain. V gave up 4 bases and J gave up 6 bases, with 8 bases separating them. The CDR3 contains 12 residues. The germline CDR1 and CDR2 sequences are SGHDT and YYEEEE. Full variable domain (remainder filled in from reference TRBV5-6 and TRBJ2-1): DAGVTQSPTHLIKTRGQQVTLRCSPKSGHDTVSWYQQALGQGPQFIFQYYEEEERQRGNFPDRFSGHQFPNYSSELNVNALLLGDSALYLCASSTDPNEQFFGPGTRLTVL.

This chain joins TRBV18 and TRBJ2-7, with 8 positions matching TRBD1. Near its end, the DNA agrees better with TRBJ2-4, so the J call may be wrong. The CDR3 sequence is 13 residues long. The germline V gene has CDR1 KGHSH and CDR2 LQKENI. CDR3 loop: CASSPGQENIQYF. The CDR3 DNA reads TGTGCCAGCTCCCCGGGACAGGAAAACATTCAGTACTTC.

This clonotype was counted once. CDR3 in DNA: TGTGCCAGCAGTTACATCAGCGGGTCCTACGAGCAGTACTTC. Amino acids: CASSYISGSYEQYF. V usage is TRBV6-5 and J usage is TRBJ2-7; maybe TRBD2 (6 bases). CDR3 length equals 14 residues. The ends were cut back, 2 bases at V and 1 base at J, with 9 bases in the middle. CDR1 MNHEY and CDR2 SVGAGI come from the germline V gene.

This clonotype was counted only a few times. The chain joins TRBV20-1 to TRBJ1-5; 8 bases match TRBD1. The trim removed 4 bases at V and 6 bases at J, leaving 5 bases unmatched. The CDR3 consists of 13 residues. CDR1 is DFQATT and CDR2 is SNEGSKA in the germline V gene (reference sequence). Written as DNA, the CDR3 is TGCAGTGCTACAGGGGGCCGAGGTCAGCCCCAGCATTTT. It encodes CSATGGRGQPQHF.

The chain links TRBV6-1 to TRBJ2-3; TRBD1 might be the D (7 bases). Germline V gene data show CDR1 as MNHNS and CDR2 as SASEGT. The CDR3 is 14 amino acids. Trimming removed 2 bases from V and 4 bases from J, with 10 bases in between. The CDR3 here is CASSEIRGADTQYF. The CDR3 bases are TGTGCCAGCAGTGAAATCAGGGGGGCAGATACGCAGTATTTT.

This clonotype came up a few times. The chain recombines TRBV20-1 with TRBJ2-3; 12 bases are a match to TRBD2. In germline, CDR1 is DFQATT, CDR2 SNEGSKA (reference sequence). The CDR3 is made up of 18 amino acids. The V segment lost 3 bases and the J segment 1 base; nucleotides outside the gene matches: 11. CDR3 in DNA: TGCAGTGCTAGTTCTAGCGGGAGGGCCATAAGGGGCACAGATACGCAGTATTTT. Its protein product is CSASSSGRAIRGTDTQYF.

The rearrangement uses TRBV29-1 and TRBJ2-1, with D perhaps assigned TRBD1 or TRBD2 (5 bases each). The CDR3 runs 12 residues. The V gene lost 5 bases and the J gene lost 5 bases, with 10 bases spanning the gap. Germline V CDR1 and CDR2: SQVTM, ANQGSEA. Written as DNA, the CDR3 is TGCAGCGTTTGGGACGGTCACAATGAGCAGTTCTTC. Its protein is CSVWDGHNEQFF.

The chain links TRBV20-1 to TRBJ2-4; 10 positions match TRBD1. V was pared by 1 base and J by 1 base, with 4 bases of the junction left unmatched. CDR1 is DFQATT and CDR2 is SNEGSKA in the germline V gene (reference sequence). This CDR3 contains 16 residues. The CDR3 loop is CSARAPGQGAKNIQYF. DNA for the CDR3: TGCAGTGCTAGAGCCCCGGGACAGGGGGCCAAAAACATTCAGTACTTC.

The chain couples TRBV20-1 to TRBJ2-7, with TRBD2 identical over 11 bases. Germline CDR1 reads DFQATT; CDR2 reads SNEGSKA (reference sequence). V trimming: 0 bases; J trimming: 7 bases; junction bases outside the gene matches: 8. The CDR3 runs to 15 residues. For the CDR3, the DNA is TGCAGTGCTAGAGATCGAGGGCTAGCGGGAGGTGAGCAGTACTTC. Translation: CSARDRGLAGGEQYF.

In this sample, this clonotype turned up a few times. The V call is TRBV12-3 or TRBV12-4, the J call TRBJ1-1, with D possibly being TRBD1 (6 bases). With 10 bases removed from V and 1 base from J, the gap between germline ends came to 10 bases. The CDR3 is made up of 12 amino acids. DNA of the CDR3: TGTGCCACCGGGACACGGAACACTGAAGCTTTCTTT. This encodes CATGTRNTEAFF.

This clonotype has a single count. The chain couples TRBV6-2 or TRBV6-3 to TRBJ1-2, with a tentative D call TRBD1 (5 bases). This CDR3 comprises 13 residues. V dropped 2 bases and J dropped 8 bases, with 12 bases sitting between them. Germline V gene sequence: CDR1 MNHEY, CDR2 SVGEGT. In DNA form, the CDR3 reads TGTGCCAGCAGTTACCTCGCTGAGGGGGGCTACACCTTC. Translating it yields CASSYLAEGGYTF.

This clonotype was found many times. The chain is built from TRBV20-1 and TRBJ2-1; 8 positions agree with TRBD2. After removal of 0 bases from V and 1 base from J, the junction contained 2 bases not matched to a gene. Germline CDR1 reads DFQATT; CDR2 reads SNEGSKA (reference sequence). The CDR3 is 15 residues long. For the CDR3, the DNA is TGCAGTGCTAGAGATCCTAGCGGGTCCTACAATGAGCAGTTCTTC. Translation: CSARDPSGSYNEQFF.

V usage is TRBV28 and J usage is TRBJ2-3; possible D gene TRBD1, 5 bases. V was shortened by 10 bases and J by 2 bases, with 16 bases between the two germline ends. Germline values: CDR1 MDHEN, CDR2 SYDVKM. This CDR3 comprises 14 residues. This CDR3 is CAIKEQDYTDTQYF. DNA for the CDR3: TGTGCCATCAAAGAACAGGATTACACAGATACGCAGTATTTT.

V and J are TRBV3-1 and TRBJ1-2; D might be TRBD1 (6 bases). V lost 4 bases, J lost 6 bases, and 12 bases lay in between. Germline CDR1 reads LGHDT; CDR2 reads YNNKEL (reference sequence). The CDR3 is 13 amino acids. The CDR3 reads CASSRYNRDGYTF. In DNA form, the CDR3 reads TGTGCCAGCAGCCGTTATAACAGGGATGGCTACACCTTC.

The genes are TRBV18 and TRBJ1-4, with no clear D. The CDR3 loop spans 15 amino acids. The germline V gene has CDR1 KGHSH and CDR2 LQKENI. V was clipped by 2 bases and J by 8 bases, with 15 bases between them. The CDR3 region has the DNA TGTGCCAGCTCACCAGGTCCGCAGGTTGGCGAAAAACTGTTTTTT. Its translation: CASSPGPQVGEKLFF.

Comment on this clonotype: A much larger clonotype is one base distant, so this may be a read error. The V and J genes are TRBV14 and TRBJ2-3; 10 positions agree with TRBD2. The germline CDR1 and CDR2 sequences are SGHDN and FVKESK. The CDR3 has 13 residues. V dropped 4 bases and J dropped 13; count of bases not matched to a gene: 8. The DNA of the CDR3 is TGTGCCAGCAGCCGAGTAGCGGGAGGCGAGAAGTATTTT. Translating it yields CASSRVAGGEKYF.

In regard to this clonotype: A much more abundant neighbour one base away suggests this may be a read error. V and J are TRBV20-1 and TRBJ2-3; 7 bases fit TRBD2. This CDR3 is 15 amino acids long. Germline CDR1 is DFQATT and CDR2 is SNEGSKA (reference sequence). The trim removed 6 bases at V and 5 bases at J, leaving 14 bases unmatched. The CDR3 sequence: CSALGLDRAIDTQYF. CDR3 bases: TGCAGTGCCCTCGGACTAGACCGAGCAATAGATACGCAGTATTTT.